Sequencing of this TCR beta chain was carried out in a study of regulatory T cells in long-lasting Graves disease. Study information: Persistence in Graves' disease required over 5 years of antithyroid drugs plus positive TSH receptor antibodies.

This clonotype was observed at least ten times. What it binds is unknown. The time point was: persistent/refractory GD, antithyroid drugs over 5 years with positive TRAb. After RNA was extracted from PBMCs, the TCR library was made from it. This CDR3 has 15 residues. The V gene's germline CDR1 is SGHAT and CDR2 FQNNGV. J was trimmed by 6 bases and V by 2 bases; bases with no gene match: 9. Study-level points and caveats: The study examined only peripheral blood, not thyroid tissue.

In building TCR beta libraries, iRepertoire HTBI primers were used together with Arm-PCR of CDR3 regions. TCRdb re-called the multiplex PCR reads with MiXCR, one entry per CDR3 protein. Of roughly 400,000 distinct CDR3 sequences in the sample, around 21% were seen once. This chain connects TRBV11-2 to TRBJ2-7; 8 bases map to TRBD2. The receptor comes from a female donor with Graves disease. Here the sequenced sample was peripheral blood mononuclear cells (PBMCs), taken when the disease was refractory, from a patient treated with antithyroid drugs. CDR3 sequence: CASSLSSAGGFEQYF. DNA for the CDR3: TGTGCCAGCAGCTTATCTTCCGCGGGAGGCTTCGAGCAGTACTTC.